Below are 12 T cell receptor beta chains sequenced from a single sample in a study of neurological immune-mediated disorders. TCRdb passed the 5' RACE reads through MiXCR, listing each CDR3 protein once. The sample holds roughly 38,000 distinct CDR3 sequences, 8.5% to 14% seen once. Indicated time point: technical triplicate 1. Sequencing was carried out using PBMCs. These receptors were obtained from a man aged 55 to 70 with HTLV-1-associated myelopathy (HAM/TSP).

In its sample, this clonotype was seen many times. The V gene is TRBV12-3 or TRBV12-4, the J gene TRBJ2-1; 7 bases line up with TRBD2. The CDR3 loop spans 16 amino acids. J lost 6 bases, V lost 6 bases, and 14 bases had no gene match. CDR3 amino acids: CASSRPEGGSSNEQFF. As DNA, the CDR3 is TGTGCCAGCAGCCGTCCGGAGGGCGGGAGTAGCAATGAGCAGTTCTTC.

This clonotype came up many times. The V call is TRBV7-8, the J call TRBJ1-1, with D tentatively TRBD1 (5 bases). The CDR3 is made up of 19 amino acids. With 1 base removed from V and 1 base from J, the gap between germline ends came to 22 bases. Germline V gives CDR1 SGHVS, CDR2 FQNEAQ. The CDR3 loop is CASSLVPISGGSSNTEAFF. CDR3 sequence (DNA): TGTGCCAGCAGCTTAGTCCCCATATCGGGGGGAAGTTCGAACACTGAAGCTTTCTTT.

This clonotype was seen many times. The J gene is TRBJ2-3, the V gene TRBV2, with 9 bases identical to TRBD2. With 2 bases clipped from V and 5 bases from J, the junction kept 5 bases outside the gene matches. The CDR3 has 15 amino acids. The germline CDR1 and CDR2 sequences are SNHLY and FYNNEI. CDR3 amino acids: CASSELAGVRDTQYF. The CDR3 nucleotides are TGTGCCAGCAGTGAATTAGCGGGAGTTAGAGATACGCAGTATTTT. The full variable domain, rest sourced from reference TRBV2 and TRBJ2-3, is EPEVTQTPSHQVTQMGQEVILRCVPISNHLYFYWYRQILGQKVEFLVSFYNNEISEKSEIFDDQFSVERPDGSNFTLKIRSTKLEDSAMYFCASSELAGVRDTQYFGPGTRLTVL.

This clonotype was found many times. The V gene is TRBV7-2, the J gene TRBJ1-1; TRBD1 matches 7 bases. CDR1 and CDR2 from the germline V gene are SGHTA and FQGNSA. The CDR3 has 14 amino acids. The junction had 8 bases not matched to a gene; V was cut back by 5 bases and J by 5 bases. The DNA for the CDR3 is TGTGCCAGCAGCCCCCAGGGGGGTACGACTGAAGCTTTCTTT. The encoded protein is CASSPQGGTTEAFF.

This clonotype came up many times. CDR3 residues: CASSLSFDEQFF. The CDR3 DNA follows: TGCGCCAGCAGCTTGAGTTTTGATGAGCAGTTCTTC. The chain joins TRBV5-1 to TRBJ2-1; D call uncertain. The V end lost 1 base, the J end lost 8 bases, and 7 bases lay between the germline ends. This CDR3 is 12 amino acids long. The V gene's germline CDR1 is SGHRS and CDR2 YFSETQ.

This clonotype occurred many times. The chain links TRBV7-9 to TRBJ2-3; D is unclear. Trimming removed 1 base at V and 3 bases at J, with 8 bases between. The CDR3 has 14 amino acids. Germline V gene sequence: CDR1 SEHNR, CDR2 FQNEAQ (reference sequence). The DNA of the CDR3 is TGTGCCAGCAGCTTAGAGACCTGGACAGATACGCAGTATTTT. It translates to CASSLETWTDTQYF.

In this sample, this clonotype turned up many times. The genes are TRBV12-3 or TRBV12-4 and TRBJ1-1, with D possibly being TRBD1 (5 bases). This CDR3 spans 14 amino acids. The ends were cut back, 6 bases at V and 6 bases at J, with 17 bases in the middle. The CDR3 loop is CASSKQESGPEAFF. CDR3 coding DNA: TGTGCCAGCAGCAAGCAAGAGTCAGGGCCTGAAGCTTTCTTT.

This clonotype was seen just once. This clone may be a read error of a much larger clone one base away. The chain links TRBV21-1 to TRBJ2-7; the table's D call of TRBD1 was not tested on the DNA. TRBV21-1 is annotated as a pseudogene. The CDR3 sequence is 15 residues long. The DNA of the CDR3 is TGTGCCATGCCGGGACAGGTCCCCCTCTGTCAAGAGCAGTACTTC. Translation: CAMPGQVPLCQEQYF.

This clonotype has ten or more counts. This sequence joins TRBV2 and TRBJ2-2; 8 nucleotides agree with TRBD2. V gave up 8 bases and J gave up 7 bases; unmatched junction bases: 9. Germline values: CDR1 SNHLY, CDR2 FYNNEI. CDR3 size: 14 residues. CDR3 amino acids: CASGGRSGDGELFF. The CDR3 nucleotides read TGTGCCAGCGGCGGGAGGAGTGGTGACGGGGAGCTGTTTTTT.

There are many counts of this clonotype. CDR3 bases: TGCAGTGCTAGAGCGGCAGGACTGAACACCGGGGAGCTGTTTTTT. Translating it yields CSARAAGLNTGELFF. V is TRBV20-1 and J is TRBJ2-2, with a weak D call TRBD2 (5 bases). The CDR3 totals 15 residues. Trimming shortened V by 1 base and J by 1 base, and 10 bases separated the two germline ends. Germline V gives CDR1 DFQATT, CDR2 SNEGSKA (reference sequence).

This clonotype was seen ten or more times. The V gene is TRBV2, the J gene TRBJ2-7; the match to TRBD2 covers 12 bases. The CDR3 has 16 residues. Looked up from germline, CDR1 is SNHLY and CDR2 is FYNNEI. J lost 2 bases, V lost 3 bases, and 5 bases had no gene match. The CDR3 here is CASSDQLAGGPYEQYF. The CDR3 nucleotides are TGTGCCAGCAGTGATCAACTAGCGGGAGGACCCTACGAGCAGTACTTC.

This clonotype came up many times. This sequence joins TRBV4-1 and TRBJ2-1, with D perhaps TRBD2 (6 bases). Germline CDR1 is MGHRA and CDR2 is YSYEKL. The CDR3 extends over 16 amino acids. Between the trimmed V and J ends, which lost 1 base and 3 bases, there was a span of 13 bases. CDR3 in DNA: TGCGCCAGCAGCCAAGGGGCTAGCGTGGGCTACAATGAGCAGTTCTTC. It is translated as CASSQGASVGYNEQFF.